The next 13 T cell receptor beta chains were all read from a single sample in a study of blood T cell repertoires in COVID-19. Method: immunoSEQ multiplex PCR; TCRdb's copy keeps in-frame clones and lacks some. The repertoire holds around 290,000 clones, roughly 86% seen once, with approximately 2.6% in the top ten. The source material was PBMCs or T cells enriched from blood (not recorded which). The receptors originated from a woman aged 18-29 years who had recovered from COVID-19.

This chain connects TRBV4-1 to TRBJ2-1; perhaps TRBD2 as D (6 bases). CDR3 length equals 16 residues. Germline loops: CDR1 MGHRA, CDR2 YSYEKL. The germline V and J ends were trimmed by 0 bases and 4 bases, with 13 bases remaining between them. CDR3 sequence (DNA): TGCGCCAGCAGCCAAGATAGGCGGGAACTTTACAATGAGCAGTTCTTC. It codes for CASSQDRRELYNEQFF.

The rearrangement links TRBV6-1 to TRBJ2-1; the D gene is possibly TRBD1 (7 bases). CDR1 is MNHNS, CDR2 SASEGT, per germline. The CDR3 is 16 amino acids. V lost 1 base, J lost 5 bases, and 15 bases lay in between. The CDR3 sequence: CASSEGPEGANNEQFF. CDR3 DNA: TGTGCCAGCAGTGAAGGGCCGGAGGGGGCAAACAATGAGCAGTTCTTC.

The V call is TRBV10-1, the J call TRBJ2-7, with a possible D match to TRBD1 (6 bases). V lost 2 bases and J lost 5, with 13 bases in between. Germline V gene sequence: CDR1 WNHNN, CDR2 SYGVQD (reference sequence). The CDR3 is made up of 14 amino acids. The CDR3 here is CASSETGSINEQYF. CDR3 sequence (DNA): TGCGCCAGCAGTGAGACAGGGTCGATTAACGAGCAGTACTTC.

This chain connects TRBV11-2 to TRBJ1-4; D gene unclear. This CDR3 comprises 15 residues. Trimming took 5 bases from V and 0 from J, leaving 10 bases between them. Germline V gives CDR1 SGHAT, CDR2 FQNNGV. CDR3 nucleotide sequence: TGTGCCAGCAGCGTTAACGGGGCAACTAATGAAAAACTGTTTTTT. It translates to CASSVNGATNEKLFF. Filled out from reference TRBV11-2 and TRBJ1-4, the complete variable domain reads EAGVAQSPRYKIIEKRQSVAFWCNPISGHATLYWYQQILGQGPKLLIQFQNNGVVDDSQLPKDRFSAERLKGVDSTLKIQPAKLEDSAVYLCASSVNGATNEKLFFGSGTQLSVL.

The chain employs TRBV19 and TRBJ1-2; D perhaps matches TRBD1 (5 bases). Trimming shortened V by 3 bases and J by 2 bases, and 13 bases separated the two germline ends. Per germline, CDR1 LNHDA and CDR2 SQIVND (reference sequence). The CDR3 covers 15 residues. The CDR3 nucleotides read TGTGCCAGTAGTATGCTCTCAGGGATCAACTATGGCTACACCTTC. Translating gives CASSMLSGINYGYTF.

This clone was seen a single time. Written as DNA, the CDR3 is TGTGCCAGCAGCTTAGGTTCGCTAGCCAAAGTTGGGGAGCAGTTCTTC. Its protein is CASSLGSLAKVGEQFF. The gene calls are TRBV7-2 and TRBJ2-1, with D possibly matching TRBD2 (5 bases). The CDR3 runs 16 residues. Trimming removed 1 base from V and 10 bases from J, with 20 bases in between. Germline loops: CDR1 SGHTA, CDR2 FQGNSA.

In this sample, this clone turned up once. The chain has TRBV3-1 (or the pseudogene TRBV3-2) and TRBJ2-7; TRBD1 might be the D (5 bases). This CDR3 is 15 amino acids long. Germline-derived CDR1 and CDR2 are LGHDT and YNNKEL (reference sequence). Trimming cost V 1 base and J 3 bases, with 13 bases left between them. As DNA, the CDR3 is TGTGCCAGCAGCCAAGGGGGCCATATGGGCTACGAGCAGTACTTC. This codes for CASSQGGHMGYEQYF.

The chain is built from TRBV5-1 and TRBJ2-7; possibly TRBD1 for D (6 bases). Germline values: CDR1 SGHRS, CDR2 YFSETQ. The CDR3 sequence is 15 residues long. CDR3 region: CTTNPVRDTSYEQYF. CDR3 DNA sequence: TGCACCACCAACCCGGTCCGGGACACCTCCTACGAGCAGTACTTC.

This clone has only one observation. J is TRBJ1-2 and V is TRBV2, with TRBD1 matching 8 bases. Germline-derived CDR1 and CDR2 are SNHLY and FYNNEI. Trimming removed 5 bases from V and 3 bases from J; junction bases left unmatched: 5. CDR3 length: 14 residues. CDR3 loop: CASSKGQGYYGYTF. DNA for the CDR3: TGTGCCAGCAGTAAAGGACAGGGCTACTATGGCTACACCTTC.

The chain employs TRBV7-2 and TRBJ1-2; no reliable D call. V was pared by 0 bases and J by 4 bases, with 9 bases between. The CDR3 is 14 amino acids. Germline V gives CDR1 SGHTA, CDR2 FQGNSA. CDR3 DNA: TGTGCCAGCAGCTTAGCGTTACGAGGCTATGGCTACACCTTC. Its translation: CASSLALRGYGYTF.

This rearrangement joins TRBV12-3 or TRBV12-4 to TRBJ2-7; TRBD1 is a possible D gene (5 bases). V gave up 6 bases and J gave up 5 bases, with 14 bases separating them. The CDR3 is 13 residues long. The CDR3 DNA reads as TGTGCCAGCAGCCCCTCCAGGGTGGACGAGCAGTACTTC. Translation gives CASSPSRVDEQYF.

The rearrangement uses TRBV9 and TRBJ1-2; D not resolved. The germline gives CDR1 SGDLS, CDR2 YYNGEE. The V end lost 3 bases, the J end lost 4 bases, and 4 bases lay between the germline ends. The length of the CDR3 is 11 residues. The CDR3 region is CASSGAYGYTF. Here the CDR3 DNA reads TGTGCCAGCAGCGGGGCCTATGGCTACACCTTC.

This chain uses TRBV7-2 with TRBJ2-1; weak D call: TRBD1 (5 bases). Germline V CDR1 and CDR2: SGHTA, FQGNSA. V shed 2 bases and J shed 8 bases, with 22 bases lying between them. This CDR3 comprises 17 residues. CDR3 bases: TGTGCCAGCAGCTTAAGCCTTGCGTGGGGCTTGAGCGATGAGCAGTTCTTC. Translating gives CASSLSLAWGLSDEQFF.